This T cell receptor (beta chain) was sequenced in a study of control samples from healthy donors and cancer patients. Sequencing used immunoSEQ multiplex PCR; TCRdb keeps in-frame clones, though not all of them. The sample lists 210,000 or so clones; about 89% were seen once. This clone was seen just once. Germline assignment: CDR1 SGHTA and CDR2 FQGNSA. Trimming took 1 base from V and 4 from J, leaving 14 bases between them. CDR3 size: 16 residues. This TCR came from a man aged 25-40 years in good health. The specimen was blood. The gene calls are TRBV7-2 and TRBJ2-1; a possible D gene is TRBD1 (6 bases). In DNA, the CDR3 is TGTGCCAGCAGCTTAGAAATGGGACAATATTACAATGAGCAGTTCTTC. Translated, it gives CASSLEMGQYYNEQFF.